Listed here are 26 T cell receptor beta chains from one sample, sequenced in a study of shared clonotypes between healthy human individuals. Sequenced by immunoSEQ multiplex PCR; TCRdb stores in-frame clones only, minus some. Seen here are about 2.1 million clones, about 93% observed once, and the top ten hold 1.5% to 2%. Terminally differentiated effector memory CD45RA+ cells were excluded from the naive CD8 cells, which were CD45RO-negative and positively selected for CCR7. The sequencing input was naive CD8+ T cells from PBMCs. These TCRs come from a man aged 18 to 35 in good health. Some clones in this sample may be carry-over from other donors' samples.

This clone was detected once. This rearrangement joins TRBV4-1 to TRBJ2-7, with 7 positions matching TRBD2. The CDR3 is 17 amino acids. Germline lookup yields CDR1 MGHRA and CDR2 YSYEKL. The V and J ends lost 0 bases and 3 bases, in that order; junction bases with no gene match: 11. CDR3 loop: CASSQDLETSTYYEQYF. CDR3 nucleotide sequence: TGCGCCAGCAGCCAAGATCTCGAGACTAGCACATACTACGAGCAGTACTTC.

As to this clone: Within the sample, other DNA sequences also encode this same CDR3. V usage is TRBV27 and J usage is TRBJ1-5, with 7 bases identical to TRBD1. CDR3 length: 14 residues. Germline V gene lookup returns CDR1 MNHEY and CDR2 SMNVEV (reference sequence). J gave up 4 bases and V 3 bases, and 3 bases lay outside the gene matches. CDR3 sequence: CASSLLQGNQPQHF. DNA of the CDR3: TGTGCCAGCAGTTTGCTACAGGGGAATCAGCCCCAGCATTTT.

In regard to this clone: Relative to the germline gene, one junction end is altered; a read error may explain this. The chain carries TRBV19 and TRBJ2-7; 8 bases agree with TRBD2. This CDR3 region has 15 residues. Looked up from germline, CDR1 is LNHDA and CDR2 is SQIVND (reference sequence). This CDR3 is CTVPVGLAGGYEQYF. The CDR3 bases are TGCACCGTCCCGGTAGGGCTGGCGGGGGGTTACGAGCAGTACTTC.

This rearrangement joins TRBV28 to TRBJ1-1, with D possibly being TRBD1 (5 bases). Between the trimmed V and J ends, which lost 4 bases and 4 bases, there was a span of 10 bases. Germline V lookup: CDR1 MDHEN, CDR2 SYDVKM. The CDR3 contains 13 residues. In nucleotides, the CDR3 is TGTGCCAGCAGTTACTCCGGGGGCACTGAAGCTTTCTTT. It specifies CASSYSGGTEAFF.

V and J are TRBV18 and TRBJ2-1; D not certain. This CDR3 region has 13 residues. V was trimmed by 8 bases and J by 9 bases, leaving 17 bases between them. Germline V gives CDR1 KGHSH, CDR2 LQKENI. The CDR3 loop reads CASRRPSFPEQFF. The CDR3 bases are TGTGCCAGCCGAAGACCGTCCTTTCCTGAGCAGTTCTTC.

The chain employs TRBV28 and TRBJ2-1; perhaps TRBD2 as D (5 bases). Per germline, CDR1 MDHEN and CDR2 SYDVKM. The V end lost 6 bases, the J end lost 2 bases, and 8 bases lay between the germline ends. The CDR3 consists of 13 residues. The CDR3 DNA reads as TGTGCCAGCAGCGAGGGCCCCTACAATGAGCAGTTCTTC. It is translated as CASSEGPYNEQFF. The full variable domain, completed using reference TRBV28 and TRBJ2-1, is DVKVTQSSRYLVKRTGEKVFLECVQDMDHENMFWYRQDPGLGLRLIYFSYDVKMKEKGDIPEGYSVSREKKERFSLILESASTNQTSMYLCASSEGPYNEQFFGPGTRLTVL.

The V and J genes are TRBV7-2 and TRBJ2-1; a weak D match, TRBD1 (6 bases). The CDR3 spans 15 residues. Germline CDR1 and CDR2: SGHTA and FQGNSA. V lost 5 bases and J 9 bases, leaving 20 bases between the germline ends. CDR3: CASSPVGQGFSEQFF. CDR3 DNA sequence: TGTGCCAGCAGCCCCGTGGGGCAGGGGTTTAGTGAGCAGTTCTTC.

The chain carries TRBV28 and TRBJ2-3; maybe TRBD1 (6 bases). Germline CDR1 MDHEN, CDR2 SYDVKM. The CDR3 sequence is 15 residues long. V was pared by 4 bases and J by 2 bases, with 13 bases between. The CDR3 DNA is TGTGCCAGCAGTTCACGACAGGTAGACACAGATACGCAGTATTTT. Amino acid sequence: CASSSRQVDTDTQYF.

In the case of this clone: In the same sample, other DNA sequences code for this CDR3. The chain carries TRBV11-2 and TRBJ2-3; D remains ambiguous. From germline, CDR1 is SGHAT and CDR2 FQNNGV. This CDR3 comprises 15 residues. The V gene lost 0 bases and the J gene lost 0 bases, with 7 bases spanning the gap. CDR3 protein: CASSLDRPSTDTQYF. In DNA form, the CDR3 reads TGTGCCAGCAGCTTAGATAGACCTAGCACAGATACGCAGTATTTT.

The gene calls are TRBV9 and TRBJ2-2, with D possibly called TRBD1 or TRBD2 (5 bases each). The V end was cut by 5 bases, the J end by 5 bases, with 19 bases between. Germline V gene lookup returns CDR1 SGDLS and CDR2 YYNGEE. The CDR3 sequence is 16 residues long. CDR3 region: CASSLFLRGETGELFF. Written as DNA, the CDR3 is TGTGCCAGCAGTCTCTTTTTAAGGGGAGAGACCGGGGAGCTGTTTTTT.

The rearrangement uses TRBV14 and TRBJ2-3; D unclear. The CDR3 has 15 amino acids. Germline CDR1 reads SGHDN; CDR2 reads FVKESK. V was cut by 1 base and J by 2 bases, with 10 bases left in between. This CDR3 reads CASSQAGWNTDTQYF. The CDR3 coding sequence is TGTGCCAGCAGCCAAGCTGGTTGGAACACAGATACGCAGTATTTT. The full variable domain, in which reference TRBV14 and TRBJ2-3 provide the parts outside the CDR3, is EAGVTQFPSHSVIEKGQTVTLRCDPISGHDNLYWYRRVMGKEIKFLLHFVKESKQDESGMPNNRFLAERTGGTYSTLKVQPAELEDSGVYFCASSQAGWNTDTQYFGPGTRLTVL.

V usage is TRBV13 and J usage is TRBJ2-7; D ambiguous. This CDR3 spans 14 amino acids. From germline, CDR1 is PRHDT and CDR2 FYEKMQ (reference sequence). The V end lost 1 base, the J end lost 2 bases, and 9 bases lay between the germline ends. CDR3 residues: CASSLAGEAYEQYF. In nucleotides, the CDR3 is TGTGCCAGCAGCTTAGCTGGCGAGGCCTACGAGCAGTACTTC.

This chain connects TRBV11-3 to TRBJ1-1; D call uncertain. This CDR3 is 15 amino acids long. Trimming took off 0 bases at V and 5 bases at J, with 13 bases between the two ends. Germline assignment: CDR1 SGHNT and CDR2 YENEEA. The CDR3: CASSLETGGQTEAFF. CDR3 sequence (DNA): TGTGCCAGCAGCTTAGAGACGGGCGGGCAAACTGAAGCTTTCTTT.

The V and J genes are TRBV6-5 and TRBJ1-5; D unclear. The CDR3 has 14 amino acids. From germline, CDR1 is MNHEY and CDR2 SVGAGI. V dropped 0 bases and J dropped 5 bases, with 8 bases sitting between them. DNA for the CDR3: TGTGCCAGCAGTTACTCGGGGAGGGATCAGCCCCAGCATTTT. This sequence encodes CASSYSGRDQPQHF.

The chain combines TRBV5-1 with TRBJ2-1, with D unresolved. V was clipped by 7 bases and J by 10 bases, with 18 bases between them. Germline loops: CDR1 SGHRS, CDR2 YFSETQ. This CDR3 is built from 13 residues. The CDR3 DNA sequence: TGCGCCAGCGGGCTTGAGGCCCCCTTGGAGCAGTTCTTC. It codes for CASGLEAPLEQFF.

This clone was counted a few times. V is TRBV27 and J is TRBJ1-2; D is unresolved. The CDR3 totals 17 residues. With 0 bases removed from V and 4 bases from J, the gap between germline ends came to 18 bases. CDR1 and CDR2 (germline): MNHEY, SMNVEV (reference sequence). The CDR3 DNA follows: TGTGCCAGCAGTTTATCGCCCCCCCCGGGTCTCCTCTATGGCTACACCTTC. Translated, it gives CASSLSPPPGLLYGYTF.

The J gene is TRBJ2-1, the V gene TRBV11-3, with TRBD2 identical over 12 bases. CDR1 and CDR2 (germline): SGHNT, YENEEA. V shed 5 bases and J 8 bases; nucleotides not matched to a gene: 7. CDR3 size: 15 residues. The CDR3 spells CASSPRLAGDDEQFF. The CDR3 DNA sequence: TGTGCCAGCAGCCCCCGACTAGCGGGAGACGATGAGCAGTTCTTC. The complete variable domain, with remaining parts taken from reference TRBV11-3 and TRBJ2-1, reads EAGVVQSPRYKIIEKKQPVAFWCNPISGHNTLYWYLQNLGQGPELLIRYENEEAVDDSQLPKDRFSAERLKGVDSTLKIQPAELGDSAVYLCASSPRLAGDDEQFFGPGTRLTVL.

The chain joins TRBV7-9 to TRBJ2-2, with D possibly matching TRBD1 (6 bases). V was pared by 5 bases and J by 11 bases, with 18 bases between. CDR1 and CDR2 from the germline V gene are SEHNR and FQNEAQ (reference sequence). The CDR3 has 14 residues. In DNA, the CDR3 is TGTGCCAGCAGCCCCAGAACAGGGACCGTAGAGCTGTTTTTT. The encoded protein is CASSPRTGTVELFF.

This chain uses TRBV30 with TRBJ2-3, with unresolved D. The germline gives CDR1 GTSNPN, CDR2 SVGIG (reference sequence). The V gene lost 7 bases and the J gene lost 6 bases, with 8 bases spanning the gap. The CDR3 runs 10 residues. The CDR3 protein is CAFLRDTQYF. The CDR3 DNA reads as TGTGCCTTCCTGCGGGATACGCAGTATTTT.

V usage is TRBV9 and J usage is TRBJ2-1; TRBD2 is a possible D gene (6 bases). The germline V and J ends were trimmed by 0 bases and 0 bases, with 13 bases remaining between them. This CDR3 contains 17 residues. Germline V CDR1 and CDR2: SGDLS, YYNGEE. This CDR3 reads CASSVEEGLSSYNEQFF. The CDR3 DNA sequence: TGTGCCAGCAGCGTAGAGGAGGGATTGAGCTCCTACAATGAGCAGTTCTTC.

This clone has a handful of counts. The CDR3 nucleotides read TGTGCCAGCAGCCAACTAGACAGTAACACTGAAGCTTTCTTT. It codes for CASSQLDSNTEAFF. The chain combines TRBV4-2 with TRBJ1-1; maybe TRBD1 (5 bases). From germline, CDR1 is LGHNA and CDR2 YNFKEQ. The CDR3 spans 14 residues. Between the trimmed V and J ends, which lost 2 bases and 2 bases, there was a span of 9 bases.

As to this clone: This sample also contains other DNA sequences that code for the same CDR3. CDR3 sequence reads: CASSFGRYTEAFF. The DNA of the CDR3 is TGTGCCAGCAGTTTCGGACGGTACACTGAAGCTTTCTTT. The V and J genes are TRBV28 and TRBJ1-1; D call uncertain. The CDR3 runs to 13 residues. V lost 3 bases and J 3 bases, leaving 8 bases between the germline ends. Germline V gene sequence: CDR1 MDHEN, CDR2 SYDVKM.

The chain is built from TRBV19 and TRBJ2-6; D is ambiguous. Germline V CDR1 and CDR2: LNHDA, SQIVND (reference sequence). V was clipped by 0 bases and J by 3 bases, with 9 bases between them. The CDR3 covers 16 residues. CDR3 DNA sequence: TGTGCCAGTAGTATAGAGGCCTACGGTGGGGCCAACGTCCTGACTTTC. It specifies CASSIEAYGGANVLTF.

The chain employs TRBV27 and TRBJ1-2; 8 bases align to TRBD1. Germline V lookup: CDR1 MNHEY, CDR2 SMNVEV (reference sequence). The CDR3 runs 18 residues. V lost 2 bases, J lost 6 bases, and 17 bases stayed unmatched. The CDR3 region is CASSLVTPTGTGHHGYTF. The CDR3 DNA sequence: TGTGCCAGCAGTTTAGTTACTCCTACCGGGACAGGCCACCATGGCTACACCTTC.

This rearrangement joins TRBV27 to TRBJ1-5; D not resolved. The length of the CDR3 is 16 residues. Germline-derived CDR1 and CDR2 are MNHEY and SMNVEV (reference sequence). Trimming took off 5 bases at V and 5 bases at J, with 19 bases between the two ends. The CDR3: CASSPSLGPSDQPQHF. The DNA of the CDR3 is TGTGCCAGCAGTCCGTCCCTAGGGCCGAGTGATCAGCCCCAGCATTTT.

The V call is TRBV6-6, the J call TRBJ2-2; either TRBD1 or TRBD2 may fit D (6 bases each). The germline gives CDR1 MNHNY, CDR2 SVGAGI (reference sequence). The CDR3 runs to 16 residues. Deletions cut 4 bases from V and 3 bases from J, with 15 bases between. CDR3: CASSLEGGWDTGELFF. The CDR3 nucleotides read TGTGCCAGCAGTTTAGAGGGGGGCTGGGACACCGGGGAGCTGTTTTTT.